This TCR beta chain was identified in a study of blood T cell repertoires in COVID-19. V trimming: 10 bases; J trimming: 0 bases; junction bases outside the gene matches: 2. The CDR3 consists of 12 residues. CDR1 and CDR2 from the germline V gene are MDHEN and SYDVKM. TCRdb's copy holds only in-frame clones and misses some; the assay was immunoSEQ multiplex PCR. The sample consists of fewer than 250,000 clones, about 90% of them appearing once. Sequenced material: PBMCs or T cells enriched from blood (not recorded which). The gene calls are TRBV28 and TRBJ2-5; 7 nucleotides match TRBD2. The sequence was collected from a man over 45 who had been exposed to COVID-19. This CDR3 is CATGLYQETQYF. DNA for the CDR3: TGTGCCACGGGACTATACCAAGAGACCCAGTACTTC.